The present entry profiles one T cell receptor (beta chain) with its context. The antigen is undetermined. The sample comes from a study of identifying expanded T cells in peripheral blood. Study-level results: Clone count variance between roughly two-week samples rose with total template count. Over approximately two and four weeks, about 15 and 19 clones changed, versus around 1.3 between replicates.

The method was immunoSEQ multiplex PCR; TCRdb's version includes in-frame clones alone and lacks a portion of them. Counted here are 100,000 or so clones, about 83% occurring once; the ten biggest clones make up about a sixth. No infections or other immune events were documented during collection. The germline V gene encodes CDR1 SEHNR and CDR2 FQNEAQ (reference sequence). This CDR3 is 16 amino acids long. V lost 5 bases and J lost 4, with 20 bases in between. This sequence was found in a person aged 18-69 years in good health. V usage is TRBV7-9 and J usage is TRBJ2-5; either TRBD1 or TRBD2 may fit D (5 bases each). Sequencing input: blood. Here the CDR3 reads CASSPGTLRRGETQYF. As DNA, the CDR3 is TGTGCCAGCAGCCCCGGGACCCTCCGAAGGGGAGAGACCCAGTACTTC.